This T cell receptor beta chain stems from a study of ipilimumab plus nivolumab after autologous stem cell transplantation. Study background: Median doses per patient: roughly 5 ipilimumab, about 8 nivolumab. Study conclusions and caveats: TCR repertoire, Treg phenotype and gut microbiota reportedly support more study of this approach.

This clone was counted between two and nine times. Antigen unknown. Starting 14 to 28 days after autologous transplant, ipilimumab 1 mg/kg was given. Dosing: nivolumab 3 mg/kg IV, weeks 1, 4, 7, 10, then every two weeks to week 26. TCRdb keeps only in-frame clones here, not all; method: immunoSEQ multiplex PCR. The top ten hold 9% to 14% of the sample, which has 2,500 to 4,000 clones, around four fifths seen once. V was clipped by 5 bases and J by 3 bases, with 10 bases between them. Germline lookup yields CDR1 LNHDA and CDR2 SQIVND (reference sequence). The CDR3 sequence is 13 residues long. The TCR was taken from a male donor with multiple myeloma. The chain combines TRBV19 with TRBJ1-1, with D unclear. The sequencing here drew on PBMCs, taken in a trial of ipilimumab plus nivolumab as post-transplant consolidation. CDR3 sequence (DNA): TGTGCCAGTAGTGTCGGCAGGTACACTGAAGCTTTCTTT. It yields the protein CASSVGRYTEAFF.